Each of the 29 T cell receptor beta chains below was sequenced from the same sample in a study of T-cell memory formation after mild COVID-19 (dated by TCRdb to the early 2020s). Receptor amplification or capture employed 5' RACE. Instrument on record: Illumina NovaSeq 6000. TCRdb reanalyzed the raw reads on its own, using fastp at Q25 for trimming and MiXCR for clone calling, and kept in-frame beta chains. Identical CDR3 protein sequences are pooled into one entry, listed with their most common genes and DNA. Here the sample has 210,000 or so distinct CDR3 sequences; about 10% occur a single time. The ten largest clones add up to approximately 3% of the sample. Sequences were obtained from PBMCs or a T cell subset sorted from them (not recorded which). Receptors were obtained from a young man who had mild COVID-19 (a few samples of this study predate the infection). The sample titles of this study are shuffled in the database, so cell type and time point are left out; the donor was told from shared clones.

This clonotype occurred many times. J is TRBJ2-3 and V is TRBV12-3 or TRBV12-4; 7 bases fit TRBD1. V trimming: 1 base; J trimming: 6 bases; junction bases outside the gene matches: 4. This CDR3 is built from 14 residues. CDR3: CASSLGQGRDTQYF. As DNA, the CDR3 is TGTGCCAGCAGTTTAGGACAGGGCCGCGATACGCAGTATTTT.

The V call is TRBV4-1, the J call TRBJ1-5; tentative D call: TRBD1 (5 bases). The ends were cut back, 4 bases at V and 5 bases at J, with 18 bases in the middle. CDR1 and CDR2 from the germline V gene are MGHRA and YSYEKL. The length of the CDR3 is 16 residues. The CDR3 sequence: CASSPRQGISYQPQHF. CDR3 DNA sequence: TGCGCCAGCAGCCCTCGGCAGGGTATAAGCTATCAGCCCCAGCATTTT.

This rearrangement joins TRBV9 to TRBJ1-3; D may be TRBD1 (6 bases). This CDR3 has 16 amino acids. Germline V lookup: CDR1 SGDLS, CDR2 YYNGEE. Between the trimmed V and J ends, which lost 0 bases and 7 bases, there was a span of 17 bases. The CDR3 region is CASSVASGYRENTIYF. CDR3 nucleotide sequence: TGTGCCAGCAGCGTAGCGTCGGGGTACAGGGAGAACACCATATATTTT. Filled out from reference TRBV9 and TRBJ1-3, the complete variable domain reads DSGVTQTPKHLITATGQRVTLRCSPRSGDLSVYWYQQSLDQGLQFLIQYYNGEERAKGNILERFSAQQFPDLHSELNLSSLELGDSALYFCASSVASGYRENTIYFGEGSWLTVV.

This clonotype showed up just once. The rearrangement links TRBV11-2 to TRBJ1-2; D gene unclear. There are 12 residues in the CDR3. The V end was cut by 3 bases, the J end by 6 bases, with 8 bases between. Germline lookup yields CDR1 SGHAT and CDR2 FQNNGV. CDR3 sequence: CASSLMVDGYTF. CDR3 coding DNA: TGTGCCAGCAGCTTGATGGTGGATGGCTACACCTTC.

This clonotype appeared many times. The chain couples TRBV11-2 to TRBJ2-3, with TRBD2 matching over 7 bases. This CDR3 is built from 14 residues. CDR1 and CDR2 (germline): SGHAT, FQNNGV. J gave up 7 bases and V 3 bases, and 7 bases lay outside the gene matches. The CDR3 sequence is CASSFSGSGNTQYF. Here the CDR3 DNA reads TGTGCCAGCAGCTTTAGCGGGTCGGGTAATACGCAGTATTTT.

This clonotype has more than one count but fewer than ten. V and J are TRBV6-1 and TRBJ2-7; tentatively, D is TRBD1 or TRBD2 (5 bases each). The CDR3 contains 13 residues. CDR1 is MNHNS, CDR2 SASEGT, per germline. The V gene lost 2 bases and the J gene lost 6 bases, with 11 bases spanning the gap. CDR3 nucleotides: TGTGCCAGCAGTGAAATCAGGGAGAGCGAGCAGTACTTC. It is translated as CASSEIRESEQYF.

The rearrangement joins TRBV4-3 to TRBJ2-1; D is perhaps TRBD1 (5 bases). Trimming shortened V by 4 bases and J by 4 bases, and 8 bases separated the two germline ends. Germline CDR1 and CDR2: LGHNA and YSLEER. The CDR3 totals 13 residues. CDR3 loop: CASSPTAYNEQFF. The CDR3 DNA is TGCGCCAGCAGCCCGACAGCTTACAATGAGCAGTTCTTC.

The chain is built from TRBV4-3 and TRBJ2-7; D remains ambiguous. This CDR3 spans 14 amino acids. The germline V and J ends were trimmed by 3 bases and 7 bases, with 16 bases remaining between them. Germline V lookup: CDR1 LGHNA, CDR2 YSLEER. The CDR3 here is CASSQTSARGEQYF. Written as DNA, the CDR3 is TGCGCCAGCAGCCAGACCTCTGCGCGAGGTGAGCAGTACTTC.

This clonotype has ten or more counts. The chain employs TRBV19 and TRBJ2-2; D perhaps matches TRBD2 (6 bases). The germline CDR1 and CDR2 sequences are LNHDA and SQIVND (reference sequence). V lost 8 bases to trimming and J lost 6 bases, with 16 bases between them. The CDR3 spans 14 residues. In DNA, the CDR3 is TGTGCCAGTGCCCGTGACGGAGGGGCCGGGGAGCTGTTTTTT. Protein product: CASARDGGAGELFF.

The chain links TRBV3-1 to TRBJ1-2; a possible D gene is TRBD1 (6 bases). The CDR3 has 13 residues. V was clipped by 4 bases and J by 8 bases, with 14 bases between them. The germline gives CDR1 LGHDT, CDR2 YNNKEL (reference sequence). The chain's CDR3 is CASSLGDTSGYTF. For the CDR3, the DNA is TGTGCCAGCAGCCTTGGGGACACTTCAGGCTACACCTTC.

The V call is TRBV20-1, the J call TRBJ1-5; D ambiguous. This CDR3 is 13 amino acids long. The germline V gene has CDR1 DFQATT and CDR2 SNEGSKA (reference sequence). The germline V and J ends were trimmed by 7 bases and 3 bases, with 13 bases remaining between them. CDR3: CSVLDGPNQPQHF. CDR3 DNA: TGCAGTGTCCTAGACGGACCCAATCAGCCCCAGCATTTT.

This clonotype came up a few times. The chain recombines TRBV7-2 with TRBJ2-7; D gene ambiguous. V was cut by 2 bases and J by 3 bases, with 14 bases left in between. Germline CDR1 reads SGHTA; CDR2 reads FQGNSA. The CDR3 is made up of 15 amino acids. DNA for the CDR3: TGTGCCAGCAGCTTAAGCTCCAGCCACCTCTACGAGCAGTACTTC. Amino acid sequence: CASSLSSSHLYEQYF.

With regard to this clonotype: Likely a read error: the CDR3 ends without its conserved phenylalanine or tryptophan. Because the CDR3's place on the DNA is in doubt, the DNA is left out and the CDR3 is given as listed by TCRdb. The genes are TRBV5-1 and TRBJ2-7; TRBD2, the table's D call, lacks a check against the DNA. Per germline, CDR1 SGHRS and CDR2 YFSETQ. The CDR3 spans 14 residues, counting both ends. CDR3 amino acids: CASRDPIEEGPGAI.

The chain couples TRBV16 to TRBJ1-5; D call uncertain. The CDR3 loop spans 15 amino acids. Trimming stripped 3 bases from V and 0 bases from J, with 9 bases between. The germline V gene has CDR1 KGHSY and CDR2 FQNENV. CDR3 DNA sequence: TGTGCCAGCAGCCACTCGGGGTATAGCAATCAGCCCCAGCATTTT. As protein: CASSHSGYSNQPQHF.

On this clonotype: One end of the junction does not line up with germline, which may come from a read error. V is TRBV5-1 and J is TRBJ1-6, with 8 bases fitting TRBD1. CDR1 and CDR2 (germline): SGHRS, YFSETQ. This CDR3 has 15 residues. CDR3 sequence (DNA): TGCGCCAGCAGCCTCCAGGGACAGGATAATTCACCCATCCACTTT. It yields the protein CASSLQGQDNSPIHF. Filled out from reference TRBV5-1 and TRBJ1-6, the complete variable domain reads KAGVTQTPRYLIKTRGQQVTLSCSPISGHRSVSWYQQTPGQGLQFLFEYFSETQRNKGNFPGRFSGRQFSNSRSEMNVSTLELGDSALYLCASSLQGQDNSPIHFGNGTRLTVT.

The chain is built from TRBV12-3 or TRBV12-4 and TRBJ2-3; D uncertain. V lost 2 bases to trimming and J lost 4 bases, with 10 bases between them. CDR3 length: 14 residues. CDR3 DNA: TGTGCCAGCAGTTTACGTAGGGTGGCAGATACGCAGTATTTT. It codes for CASSLRRVADTQYF.

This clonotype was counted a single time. CDR3 DNA: TGTGCCAGCTCACCCGTCATAGCTGAAGCTTTCTTT. Residues: CASSPVIAEAFF. This chain joins TRBV18 and TRBJ1-1; no clear D gene. CDR3 length: 12 amino acids. The V end lost 3 bases, the J end lost 6 bases, and 8 bases lay between the germline ends. Germline CDR1 KGHSH, CDR2 LQKENI.

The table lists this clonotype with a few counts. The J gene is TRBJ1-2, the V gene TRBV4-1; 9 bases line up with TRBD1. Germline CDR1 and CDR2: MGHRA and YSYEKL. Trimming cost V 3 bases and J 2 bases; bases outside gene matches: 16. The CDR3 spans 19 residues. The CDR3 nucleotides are TGCGCCAGCAGCCAGAGGACAGGGGCAGATTCCATATCGAACTATGGCTACACCTTC. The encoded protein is CASSQRTGADSISNYGYTF.

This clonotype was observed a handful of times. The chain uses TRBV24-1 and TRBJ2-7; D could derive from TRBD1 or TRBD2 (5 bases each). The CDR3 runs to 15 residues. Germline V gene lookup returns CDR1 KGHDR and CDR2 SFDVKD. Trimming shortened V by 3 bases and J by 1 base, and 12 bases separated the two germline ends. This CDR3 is CATSDTGDGSYEQYV. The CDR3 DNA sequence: TGTGCCACCAGTGATACCGGGGACGGGTCCTACGAGCAGTACGTC.

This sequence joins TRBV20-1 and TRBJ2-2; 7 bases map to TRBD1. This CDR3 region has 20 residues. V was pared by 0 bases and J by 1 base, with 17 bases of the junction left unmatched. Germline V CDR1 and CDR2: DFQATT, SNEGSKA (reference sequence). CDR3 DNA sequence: TGCAGTGCTAGAGATCGGAAGCAGGGGGTTCACGAGCTGAACACCGGGGAGCTGTTTTTT. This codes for CSARDRKQGVHELNTGELFF.

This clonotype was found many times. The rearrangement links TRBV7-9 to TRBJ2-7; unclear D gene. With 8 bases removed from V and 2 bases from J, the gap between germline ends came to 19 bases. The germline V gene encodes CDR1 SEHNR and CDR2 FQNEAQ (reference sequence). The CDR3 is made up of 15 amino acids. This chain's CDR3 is CASLPIPRTTYEQYF. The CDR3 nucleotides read TGTGCCAGCCTGCCGATCCCGAGGACGACCTACGAGCAGTACTTC.

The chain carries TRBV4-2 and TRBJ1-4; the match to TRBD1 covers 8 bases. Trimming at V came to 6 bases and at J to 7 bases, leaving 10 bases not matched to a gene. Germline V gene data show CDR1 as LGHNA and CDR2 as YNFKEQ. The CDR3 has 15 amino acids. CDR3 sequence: CASSQGQGAFEKLFF. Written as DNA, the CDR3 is TGTGCCAGCAGTCAGGGGCAGGGGGCATTTGAAAAACTGTTTTTT.

The CDR3 region has the DNA TGTGCCAGCAGCTTCCCGGGACAGGGAGTGTATTTT. Translated, it gives CASSFPGQGVYF. The chain links TRBV5-4 to TRBJ2-3; TRBD1 aligns across 9 bases. The V gene end was trimmed by 2 bases and the J gene end by 14 bases; junction bases not matched to a gene: 6. Germline CDR1 and CDR2: SGHNT and YYREEE (reference sequence). CDR3 length equals 12 residues.

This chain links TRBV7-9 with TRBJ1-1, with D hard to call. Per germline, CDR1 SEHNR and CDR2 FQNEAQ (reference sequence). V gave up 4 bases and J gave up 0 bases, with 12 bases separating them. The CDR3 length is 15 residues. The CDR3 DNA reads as TGTGCCAGCAGCTCCCGGGAGGTCATGAACACTGAAGCTTTCTTT. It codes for CASSSREVMNTEAFF.

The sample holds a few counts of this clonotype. CDR3 nucleotides: TGTGCCAGCAGCCAATCAACTAGCGGACCCTACAATGAGCAGTTCTTC. It encodes CASSQSTSGPYNEQFF. The V gene is TRBV3-1, the J gene TRBJ2-1; 8 bases align to TRBD2. With V trimmed by 2 bases and J by 2 bases, 5 bases remained unmatched. Germline assignment: CDR1 LGHDT and CDR2 YNNKEL (reference sequence). The CDR3 loop spans 16 amino acids.

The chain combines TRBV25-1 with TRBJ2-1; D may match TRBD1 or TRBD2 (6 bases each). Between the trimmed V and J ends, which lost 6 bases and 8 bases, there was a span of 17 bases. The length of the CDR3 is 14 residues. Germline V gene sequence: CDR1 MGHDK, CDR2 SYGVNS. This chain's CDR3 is CASREGGSTHEQFF. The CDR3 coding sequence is TGTGCCAGCAGGGAGGGGGGTAGCACCCATGAGCAGTTCTTC.

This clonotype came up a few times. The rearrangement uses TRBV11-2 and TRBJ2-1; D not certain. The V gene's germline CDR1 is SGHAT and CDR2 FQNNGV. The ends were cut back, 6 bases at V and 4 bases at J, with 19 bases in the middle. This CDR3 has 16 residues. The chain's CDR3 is CASRRPFGLRYNEQFF. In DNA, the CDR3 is TGTGCCAGCAGGCGCCCGTTTGGTCTACGATACAATGAGCAGTTCTTC.

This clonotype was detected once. The CDR3 region has the DNA TGTGCCAGCAGCTTCACACGTGGTATCTATAATTCACCCCTCCACTTT. It yields the protein CASSFTRGIYNSPLHF. The chain joins TRBV7-3 to TRBJ1-6; D is undetermined. The CDR3 length is 16 residues. Germline assignment: CDR1 SGHTA and CDR2 FQGTGA. V gave up 3 bases and J gave up 3 bases, with 12 bases separating them.

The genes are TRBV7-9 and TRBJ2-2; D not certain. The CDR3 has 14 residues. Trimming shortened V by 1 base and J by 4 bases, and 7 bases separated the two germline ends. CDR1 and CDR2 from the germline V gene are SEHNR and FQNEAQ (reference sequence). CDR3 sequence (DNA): TGTGCCAGCAGCTTAGGGGCCTTCACCGGGGAGCTGTTTTTT. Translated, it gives CASSLGAFTGELFF.